This passage covers 16 T cell receptor beta chains from one sample sequenced in a study of somatic mutations in cytotoxic T cells in rheumatoid arthritis. TCRdb keeps only in-frame clones here, not all; method: immunoSEQ multiplex PCR. The data show some 15,000 clones, approximately 78% seen once. Sequencing was done on a sample of CD8+ T cells sorted from blood. These receptors all come from a woman aged 50 to 60 with rheumatoid arthritis.

This clone was found once. The rearrangement joins TRBV9 to TRBJ2-7; D gene unclear. Looked up from germline, CDR1 is SGDLS and CDR2 is YYNGEE. V lost 2 bases to trimming and J lost 2 bases, with 14 bases between them. The length of the CDR3 is 15 residues. The DNA of the CDR3 is TGTGCCAGCAGCGTCGGCAGTGGAGAAACCTACGAGCAGTACTTC. Its protein is CASSVGSGETYEQYF.

The genes are TRBV14 and TRBJ1-1; D gene ambiguous. This CDR3 comprises 15 residues. Germline loops: CDR1 SGHDN, CDR2 FVKESK. The germline V and J ends were trimmed by 1 base and 2 bases, with 11 bases remaining between them. The CDR3 DNA reads as TGTGCCAGCAGCCAAGGGGCAGCCAGCAACACTGAAGCTTTCTTT. Amino acid sequence: CASSQGAASNTEAFF.

This clone was seen only once. The chain uses TRBV7-8 and TRBJ2-3; TRBD2 matches 9 bases. The CDR3 runs 15 residues. Germline lookup yields CDR1 SGHVS and CDR2 FQNEAQ. V was pared by 3 bases and J by 1 base, with 2 bases of the junction left unmatched. CDR3: CASSLASGGTDTQYF. CDR3 DNA: TGTGCCAGCAGCTTGGCTAGCGGGGGCACAGATACGCAGTATTTT.

This clone was recorded once. The chain joins TRBV13 to TRBJ1-1; tentatively, D is TRBD1 (5 bases). CDR1 and CDR2 (germline): PRHDT, FYEKMQ (reference sequence). V lost 5 bases to trimming and J lost 4 bases, with 17 bases between them. This CDR3 comprises 15 residues. CDR3 DNA sequence: TGTGCCAGCAGCGCTCCGCTGGCAGGGACCACTGAAGCTTTCTTT. Residues: CASSAPLAGTTEAFF.

With respect to this clone: Mismatch with germline at one junction end may stem from a read error. The V call is TRBV29-1, the J call TRBJ2-2, with TRBD2 as a possible D gene (6 bases). Germline V gives CDR1 SQVTM, CDR2 ANQGSEA. The CDR3 spans 13 residues. CDR3: CSVPKDIRRGAVF. The CDR3 DNA is TGCAGCGTCCCCAAGGACATTCGGCGGGGAGCTGTTTTT.

V gene TRBV5-1 combines with J gene TRBJ2-3; maybe TRBD2 (6 bases). With 3 bases removed from V and 0 bases from J, the gap between germline ends came to 11 bases. Germline CDR1 reads SGHRS; CDR2 reads YFSETQ. This CDR3 has 15 amino acids. CDR3 DNA: TGCGCCAGCAGCTCGGGAGTGACTAGCACAGATACGCAGTATTTT. It is translated as CASSSGVTSTDTQYF.

The rearrangement links TRBV7-2 to TRBJ2-5; TRBD2 aligns across 8 bases. The CDR3 spans 16 residues. V dropped 2 bases and J dropped 1; count of bases not matched to a gene: 6. The germline gives CDR1 SGHTA, CDR2 FQGNSA. The CDR3 region is CASSLLAGGAQETQYF. The CDR3 bases are TGTGCCAGCAGCTTATTAGCCGGGGGGGCCCAAGAGACCCAGTACTTC.

This sequence joins TRBV6-5 and TRBJ2-1; 12 bases agree with TRBD1. From germline, CDR1 is MNHEY and CDR2 SVGAGI. CDR3 size: 15 residues. The junction had 4 bases not matched to a gene; V was cut back by 5 bases and J by 5 bases. Here the CDR3 DNA reads TGTGCCAGCAGTACGGGACAGGGGGCTAACAATGAGCAGTTCTTC. It is translated as CASSTGQGANNEQFF.

The rearrangement joins TRBV4-1 to TRBJ2-5, with D possibly being TRBD1 (5 bases). This CDR3 comprises 16 residues. Trimming cost V 0 bases and J 5 bases, with 16 bases left between them. From germline, CDR1 is MGHRA and CDR2 YSYEKL. The CDR3 loop reads CASSQDEGARRETQYF. DNA for the CDR3: TGCGCCAGCAGCCAAGACGAAGGGGCCAGGCGGGAGACCCAGTACTTC.

This chain connects TRBV30 to TRBJ2-1; D ambiguous. The CDR3 consists of 12 residues. Trimming removed 5 bases at V and 7 bases at J, with 12 bases between. Germline V lookup: CDR1 GTSNPN, CDR2 SVGIG (reference sequence). CDR3 region: CAWSLGSNEQFF. The DNA of the CDR3 is TGTGCCTGGTCGCTCGGGTCTAATGAGCAGTTCTTC. The whole variable domain, filled in from reference TRBV30 and TRBJ2-1, reads SQTIHQWPATLVQPVGSPLSLECTVEGTSNPNLYWYRQAAGRGLQLLFYSVGIGQISSEVPQNLSASRPQDRQFILSSKKLLLSDSGFYLCAWSLGSNEQFFGPGTRLTVL.

The genes are TRBV5-1 and TRBJ2-3; 8 nucleotides match TRBD2. The junction had 12 bases not matched to a gene; V was cut back by 5 bases and J by 4 bases. The CDR3 spans 16 residues. Looked up from germline, CDR1 is SGHRS and CDR2 is YFSETQ. This CDR3 is CASSPLGIAGPDTQYF. CDR3 nucleotides: TGCGCCAGCAGTCCCCTCGGGATAGCGGGACCAGATACGCAGTATTTT.

CDR3 residues: CASSLAVWTGDYYNEQFF. DNA for the CDR3: TGTGCCAGCAGCTTGGCCGTGTGGACAGGGGACTACTACAATGAGCAGTTCTTC. The chain is built from TRBV5-6 and TRBJ2-1; 9 bases are shared with TRBD1. CDR3 length: 18 amino acids. From germline, CDR1 is SGHDT and CDR2 YYEEEE. The V and J ends lost 0 bases and 3 bases, in that order; junction bases with no gene match: 10. Based on the CDR3 plus reference TRBV5-6 and TRBJ2-1, the full variable domain is DAGVTQSPTHLIKTRGQQVTLRCSPKSGHDTVSWYQQALGQGPQFIFQYYEEEERQRGNFPDRFSGHQFPNYSSELNVNALLLGDSALYLCASSLAVWTGDYYNEQFFGPGTRLTVL.

The chain joins TRBV11-2 to TRBJ2-7, with 7 bases lining up with TRBD1. This CDR3 has 13 residues. Germline V gene data show CDR1 as SGHAT and CDR2 as FQNNGV. The V and J ends lost 5 bases and 4 bases, in that order; junction bases with no gene match: 5. The CDR3 here is CASSRTGEYEQYF. CDR3 coding DNA: TGTGCCAGCAGCCGGACAGGAGAGTACGAGCAGTACTTC.

V and J are TRBV4-3 and TRBJ2-7; D not resolved. CDR3 length equals 14 residues. Germline V CDR1 and CDR2: LGHNA, YSLEER. V was pared by 1 base and J by 0 bases, with 7 bases between. CDR3: CASSQVTASYEQYF. The CDR3 DNA reads as TGCGCCAGCAGCCAAGTAACAGCCTCCTACGAGCAGTACTTC.

The chain employs TRBV7-8 and TRBJ2-1; 9 nucleotides match TRBD2. The CDR3 extends over 19 amino acids. V was clipped by 1 base and J by 10 bases; unmatched bases: 20. From germline, CDR1 is SGHVS and CDR2 FQNEAQ. The CDR3 bases are TGTGCCAGCAGCTTAGTCCACGCGGGGGGGAGATCTCGAGACAGCGAGCAGTTCTTC. Residues: CASSLVHAGGRSRDSEQFF.

This clone appeared a few times. This rearrangement joins TRBV4-2 to TRBJ2-7; 10 bases align to TRBD1. The length of the CDR3 is 16 residues. J was trimmed by 3 bases and V by 2 bases; bases with no gene match: 7. The V gene's germline CDR1 is LGHNA and CDR2 YNFKEQ. DNA for the CDR3: TGTGCCAGCAGCCAACCGCCGGGACAGGGGAACTACGAGCAGTACTTC. This encodes CASSQPPGQGNYEQYF.